This paragraph covers one T cell receptor (beta chain) sequence. Its antigen is unknown. Amplified regions were TCR beta CDR3 sequences from RNA transcripts. A first-round RT-PCR of the TCR CDR3 used the HTBI primer set. TCRdb used MiXCR to reprocess the multiplex PCR reads, holding one entry per CDR3 protein. The data hold more than 100,000 distinct CDR3 sequences, with approximately 48% observed a single time. Recently diagnosed hyperthyroidism of less than 2 months' duration affected patients aged 18 to 65. Uncontrolled infection, other autoimmune disease, pregnancy or lactation disqualified patients from enrolment. The source of the PBMCs was 10 ml of fresh peripheral blood. CDR3 size: 15 residues. The V end lost 2 bases, the J end lost 11 bases, and 23 bases lay between the germline ends. Germline loops: CDR1 DFQATT, CDR2 SNEGSKA (reference sequence). The sample belongs to a study of T cells in Graves' hyperthyroidism and ophthalmopathy. Study findings and constraints: Blood also contained most expanded thyroid clonotypes above 0.001.

This TCR was recovered from a man between 35 and 55 years old with Graves' hyperthyroidism. The chain carries TRBV20-1 and TRBJ2-3, with D unclear. Sequenced sample: blood. The CDR3 region has the DNA TGCAGTGCTAGATTTAGCTCGCGGTCCTACAATGAGCAGTATTTT. Amino acid sequence: CSARFSSRSYNEQYF.